This entry lists 3 T cell receptor beta chains sequenced from one sample in a study of T cells in Graves' hyperthyroidism and ophthalmopathy. Amplified TCR beta CDR3 regions derived from RNA transcripts. HTBI primers were the set used in a first-round RT-PCR of the TCR CDR3. From the multiplex PCR reads, TCRdb called clonotypes with MiXCR, one entry per CDR3 protein. The data contain over 450,000 distinct CDR3 sequences, over 13% of them singletons. Sequenced: blood. Receptors were obtained from a woman between 18 and 29 years old with Graves' hyperthyroidism.

This clonotype was observed many times. The DNA of the CDR3 is TGTGCCAGCAGTTTAGCCGACAGGGGCGATAACACCATATATTTT. Its translation: CASSLADRGDNTIYF. The V call is TRBV12-3 or TRBV12-4, the J call TRBJ1-3, with 8 bases aligning to TRBD1. V gave up 0 bases and J gave up 7 bases; unmatched junction bases: 5. This CDR3 region has 15 residues.

This clonotype was detected a few times. The chain is built from TRBV5-6 and TRBJ1-1; the D gene is possibly TRBD1 (6 bases). The CDR3 has 14 amino acids. Germline V gene lookup returns CDR1 SGHDT and CDR2 YYEEEE. V lost 0 bases and J 7 bases, leaving 13 bases between the germline ends. The CDR3 coding sequence is TGTGCCAGCAGCTTGGTCCAGGGGTCGATTGAAGCTTTCTTT. It encodes CASSLVQGSIEAFF.

The chain couples TRBV30 to TRBJ2-3; D call uncertain. V lost 0 bases and J 4 bases, leaving 8 bases between the germline ends. Per germline, CDR1 GTSNPN and CDR2 SVGIG (reference sequence). CDR3 length: 13 residues. DNA for the CDR3: TGTGCCTGGAGTGTTCTCGGGTCAGATACGCAGTATTTT. Protein sequence: CAWSVLGSDTQYF. Together with reference TRBV30 and TRBJ2-3, the CDR3 gives the full variable domain: SQTIHQWPATLVQPVGSPLSLECTVEGTSNPNLYWYRQAAGRGLQLLFYSVGIGQISSEVPQNLSASRPQDRQFILSSKKLLLSDSGFYLCAWSVLGSDTQYFGPGTRLTVL.